The subject of this entry is one T cell receptor beta chain. The sample belongs to a study of identical twins. Germline V gene data show CDR1 as SGHTA and CDR2 as FQGNSA. The CDR3 is made up of 16 amino acids. Trimming cost V 2 bases and J 6 bases, with 16 bases left between them. From the 5' RACE reads, TCRdb called clonotypes with MiXCR, one entry per CDR3 protein. The table lists a few hundred thousand distinct CDR3 sequences, around a tenth of them singletons. The data were also submitted as part of a second study, on yellow fever vaccine responses in identical twins. Turning to that study: The authors reported partly convergent, partly personalized vaccine responses in identical twins.

The chain combines TRBV7-2 with TRBJ1-4, with a weak D call TRBD1 (5 bases). The sequence was collected from a woman aged 18 to 35 in good health. Material: PBMCs. The DNA of the CDR3 is TGTGCCAGCAGCTTAAGCTTGGGGACGGGGTATGAAAAACTGTTTTTT. As protein: CASSLSLGTGYEKLFF.